This T cell receptor beta chain comes out of a study of T cells in Graves' hyperthyroidism and ophthalmopathy. Whole-study results and caveats: Ophthalmopathy stood apart from stable hyperthyroidism in a 13 V-J model. Blood also held most thyroid clonotypes expanded beyond 0.001.

Exclusion of a patient resulted from uncontrolled infection, other autoimmune disease, pregnancy or lactation. Diagnostic assessment was based on clinical symptoms, serum thyroxine and TRAb, thyroid ultrasound and orbital computed tomography. Researchers amplified the TCR beta CDR3 regions from RNA transcripts. Initially, a first-round RT-PCR of the TCR CDR3 employed the HTBI primer set. TCRdb redid the calling of the multiplex PCR reads with MiXCR, one entry per CDR3 protein. The sample yields tens of thousands of distinct CDR3 sequences, roughly 51% seen once. Comment on this clonotype: Antigen unknown.

The germline V gene has CDR1 SEHNR and CDR2 FQNEAQ (reference sequence). The CDR3 spans 15 residues. Trimming cost V 5 bases and J 3 bases, with 13 bases left between them. Sequencing was carried out using peripheral blood or thyroid tissue (not recorded which). This clonotype was obtained from a man younger than 35 with Graves' hyperthyroidism. The J gene is TRBJ1-4, the V gene TRBV7-9; D call uncertain. CDR3 in amino acids: CASSTKGRANEKLFF. CDR3 DNA: TGTGCCAGCAGCACCAAAGGGAGAGCTAATGAAAAACTGTTTTTT.